These 6 T cell receptor beta chains were sequenced from one sample in a study of blood T cell repertoires in COVID-19. Sequenced by immunoSEQ multiplex PCR; TCRdb stores in-frame clones only, minus some. The table records 220,000 or so clones, 80% of them present only once. The source material was peripheral blood. The source of these receptors is a woman in her 70s with acute or convalescent COVID-19.

This clone was detected only once. The sample contains more than one DNA sequence encoding this CDR3. The chain is built from TRBV5-1 and TRBJ1-5, with 9 bases fitting TRBD1. With 0 bases clipped from V and 3 bases from J, the junction kept 1 base outside the gene matches. The CDR3 consists of 15 residues. CDR1 and CDR2 (germline): SGHRS, YFSETQ. Here the CDR3 reads CASSLGDRDNQPQHF. The CDR3 coding sequence is TGCGCCAGCAGCTTGGGGGACAGGGACAATCAGCCCCAGCATTTT.

The chain uses TRBV10-2 and TRBJ1-5; D is unresolved. The CDR3 spans 14 residues. Per the germline V gene, CDR1 is WSHSY and CDR2 is SAAADI. V gave up 4 bases and J gave up 4 bases, with 11 bases separating them. The CDR3 region has the DNA TGCGCCAGCAGTGTGGCGAGGGAGAATCAGCCCCAGCATTTT. Its protein is CASSVARENQPQHF.

This chain connects TRBV4-2 to TRBJ2-3; TRBD2 matches at 12 bases. Per germline, CDR1 LGHNA and CDR2 YNFKEQ. Losses at the gene ends were 4 bases for V and 1 base for J; bases not matched to a gene: 3. The CDR3 totals 16 residues. The CDR3 region has the DNA TGTGCCAGCAGCCCTAGCGGGAGGGCCGGCACAGATACGCAGTATTTT. It codes for CASSPSGRAGTDTQYF.

This chain connects TRBV10-3 to TRBJ1-3; TRBD1 aligns across 9 bases. The germline V gene encodes CDR1 ENHRY and CDR2 SYGVKD. With V trimmed by 4 bases and J by 4 bases, 8 bases remained unmatched. There are 16 residues in the CDR3. The CDR3 reads CAISGSSGTGGNTIYF. The CDR3 DNA reads TGTGCCATCAGTGGGTCTTCCGGGACAGGGGGAAACACCATATATTTT.

The rearrangement links TRBV30 to TRBJ1-5; weak D call: TRBD1 (6 bases). Germline V gene data show CDR1 as GTSNPN and CDR2 as SVGIG (reference sequence). The CDR3 runs 16 residues. V dropped 1 base and J dropped 0 bases, with 13 bases sitting between them. The CDR3 here is CAWSGHGQSSNQPQHF. The CDR3 bases are TGTGCCTGGAGTGGACATGGACAGTCTAGCAATCAGCCCCAGCATTTT.

In this sample, this clone turned up once. J is TRBJ2-7 and V is TRBV20-1, with 12 bases lining up with TRBD2. Germline V gene data show CDR1 as DFQATT and CDR2 as SNEGSKA (reference sequence). The CDR3 totals 14 residues. Losses at the gene ends were 3 bases for V and 6 bases for J; bases not matched to a gene: 6. The CDR3 spells CSASGLAGSGEQYF. CDR3 sequence (DNA): TGCAGTGCTAGTGGACTAGCGGGATCGGGCGAGCAGTACTTC.